The rows below give T cell receptor beta chains drawn from one sample of a study of read filtering for tumor transcriptome and immune sequencing. Each CDR3 protein is one row after TCRdb ran MiXCR on the reads. The sample carries about 38,000 distinct CDR3 sequences, approximately 15% recorded once. Sequenced: a population of CD138-negative cells sorted from bone marrow. All receptors derive from a donor at least 40 years old with multiple myeloma. Each CDR3 is given with its conserved first and last residue. A D gene is named only where the DNA matches it firmly. The size of a clone is reported for some rows only, either as once, few or many, or as a class for expanded clones.

CDR3 DNA: TGTGCCAGCAGGCCCGCTAACGGGGGGGCCTACAATGAGCAGTTCTTC
CDR3 protein: CASRPANGGAYNEQFF
CDR3 length: 16
J gene: TRBJ2-1
clone size: NA
V gene: TRBV12-3/TRBV12-4
D gene: TRBD2

CDR3 DNA: TGTGCCAGCAGTGAAGTAGGGACTAGCGGCTCGCGGGATACGCAGTATTTT
CDR3 protein: CASSEVGTSGSRDTQYF
CDR3 length: 17
J gene: TRBJ2-3
clone size: many
V gene: TRBV6-1
D gene: TRBD2

CDR3 DNA: TGTGCCAGCAGCTCGAGACTCCCCGGGGATACGCAGTATTTT
CDR3 protein: CASSSRLPGDTQYF
CDR3 length: 14
J gene: TRBJ2-3
clone size: many
V gene: TRBV7-3
D gene: NA

CDR3 DNA: TGTGCCAGCAGCTTGGGACAGAACGGCAAACTGTTTTTT
CDR3 protein: CASSLGQNGKLFF
CDR3 length: 13
J gene: TRBJ1-4
clone size: many
V gene: TRBV7-6
D gene: TRBD1

CDR3 DNA: TGTGCCAGCAGCCGTTGGGAGGGACAGGGGCAGCCCCAGCATTTT
CDR3 protein: CASSRWEGQGQPQHF
CDR3 length: 15
J gene: TRBJ1-5
clone size: many
V gene: TRBV5-5
D gene: TRBD1

CDR3 DNA: TGCAGTGCTAGATCCCCGCTACAGGGCTCTGGGGCCAACGTCCTGACTTTC
CDR3 protein: CSARSPLQGSGANVLTF
CDR3 length: 17
J gene: TRBJ2-6
clone size: NA
V gene: TRBV20-1
D gene: NA

CDR3 DNA: TGTGCCAGCAGTTTATGGTACACTGAAGCTTTCTTT
CDR3 protein: CASSLWYTEAFF
CDR3 length: 12
J gene: TRBJ1-1
clone size: many
V gene: TRBV28
D gene: NA

CDR3 DNA: TGTGCCAGCAGTTTATCAGAGGCCCTAAACTATGGCTACACCTTC
CDR3 protein: CASSLSEALNYGYTF
CDR3 length: 15
J gene: TRBJ1-2
clone size: few
V gene: TRBV28
D gene: NA

CDR3 DNA: TGTGCCACCAGTGTCTCAAATACGCAGTATTTT
CDR3 protein: CATSVSNTQYF
CDR3 length: 11
J gene: TRBJ2-3
clone size: many
V gene: TRBV24-1
D gene: NA

CDR3 DNA: TGTGCCAGCAGCCCACCGACAGGGCGATACGAGCAGTACTTC
CDR3 protein: CASSPPTGRYEQYF
CDR3 length: 14
J gene: TRBJ2-7
clone size: many
V gene: TRBV28
D gene: TRBD1

CDR3 DNA: TGTGCCAGCAGTCTCAGGGGTTTGAACGAGCAGTACTTC
CDR3 protein: CASSLRGLNEQYF
CDR3 length: 13
J gene: TRBJ2-7
clone size: NA
V gene: TRBV12-3/TRBV12-4
D gene: NA

CDR3 DNA: TGTGCCACCAGCAGAGATAAGGGCATGATGTTGGGTCAGCCCCAGCATTTT
CDR3 protein: CATSRDKGMMLGQPQHF
CDR3 length: 17
J gene: TRBJ1-5
clone size: NA
V gene: TRBV15
D gene: NA

CDR3 DNA: TGTGCCAGCAGTTATCTTGGGGGGATCGGCTCCTACAATGAGCAGTTCTTC
CDR3 protein: CASSYLGGIGSYNEQFF
CDR3 length: 17
J gene: TRBJ2-1
clone size: many
V gene: TRBV6-6
D gene: NA

CDR3 DNA: TGCAGCGTCCGGGACCCAGGGAGGGGCGAGCCGTACTTC
CDR3 protein: CSVRDPGRGEPYF
CDR3 length: 13
J gene: TRBJ2-7
clone size: NA
V gene: TRBV29-1
D gene: TRBD2

CDR3 DNA: TGTGCCATCAGTGAACACGGGGCAACTAATGAAAAACTGTTTTTT
CDR3 protein: CAISEHGATNEKLFF
CDR3 length: 15
J gene: TRBJ1-4
clone size: many
V gene: TRBV10-3
D gene: NA

CDR3 DNA: TGTGCCAGCAGCTCTAGCGGGGGGAACTCAGGTACGCAGTATTTT
CDR3 protein: CASSSSGGNSGTQYF
CDR3 length: 15
J gene: TRBJ2-3
clone size: NA
V gene: TRBV7-2
D gene: TRBD2

CDR3 DNA: TGCGCCACCACTAGCGGGGGGGCAACAGATACGCAGTATTTT
CDR3 protein: CATTSGGATDTQYF
CDR3 length: 14
J gene: TRBJ2-3
clone size: many
V gene: TRBV5-1
D gene: TRBD2

CDR3 DNA: TGTGCCAGCAGCCCTTCGAATGCGACGGGCGAGCAGTACTTC
CDR3 protein: CASSPSNATGEQYF
CDR3 length: 14
J gene: TRBJ2-7
clone size: NA
V gene: TRBV7-9
D gene: NA

CDR3 DNA: TGTGCCAGCAGATTAGCGGGAGAAGAGACCCAGTACTTC
CDR3 protein: CASRLAGEETQYF
CDR3 length: 13
J gene: TRBJ2-5
clone size: many
V gene: TRBV12-3/TRBV12-4
D gene: TRBD2

CDR3 DNA: TGTGCCATCGGGACCGGGACGGTGAACACTGAAGCTTTCTTT
CDR3 protein: CAIGTGTVNTEAFF
CDR3 length: 14
J gene: TRBJ1-1
clone size: many
V gene: TRBV10-3
D gene: NA

CDR3 DNA: TGTGCCAGCAGTTTGGGGGGTGTTGAAGCTTTCTTT
CDR3 protein: CASSLGGVEAFF
CDR3 length: 12
J gene: TRBJ1-1
clone size: many
V gene: TRBV27
D gene: NA

CDR3 DNA: TGTGCCAGCAGTGAGATGGGGACCACTGAAGCTTTCTTT
CDR3 protein: CASSEMGTTEAFF
CDR3 length: 13
J gene: TRBJ1-1
clone size: many
V gene: TRBV2
D gene: NA

CDR3 DNA: TGCGCCAGCAGCTCAACAGGGAACACCGGGGAGCTGTTTTTT
CDR3 protein: CASSSTGNTGELFF
CDR3 length: 14
J gene: TRBJ2-2
clone size: medium-sized
V gene: TRBV5-1
D gene: NA

CDR3 DNA: TGTGCCAGCAGTTACGGACTAGCGGGGGGCGGGGAGACCCAGTACTTC
CDR3 protein: CASSYGLAGGGETQYF
CDR3 length: 16
J gene: TRBJ2-5
clone size: many
V gene: TRBV6-2/TRBV6-3
D gene: TRBD2

CDR3 DNA: TGTGCCTGGGTTAGTACCGAAGCTTTCTTT
CDR3 protein: CAWVSTEAFF
CDR3 length: 10
J gene: TRBJ1-1
clone size: many
V gene: TRBV30
D gene: NA

CDR3 DNA: TGCGCCAGCAGCCCATTCGGGACAGGGCCCTACAATGAGCAGTTCTTC
CDR3 protein: CASSPFGTGPYNEQFF
CDR3 length: 16
J gene: TRBJ2-1
clone size: many
V gene: TRBV4-3
D gene: TRBD1

CDR3 DNA: TGTGCCACCAGTGATCCCGGAGGGGGCTCGGTGGATACGCAGTATTTT
CDR3 protein: CATSDPGGGSVDTQYF
CDR3 length: 16
J gene: TRBJ2-3
clone size: many
V gene: TRBV24-1
D gene: NA

CDR3 DNA: TGTGCCAGCAGCCCGGCGAAGACCCAGTACTTC
CDR3 protein: CASSPAKTQYF
CDR3 length: 11
J gene: TRBJ2-5
clone size: many
V gene: TRBV7-2
D gene: NA

CDR3 DNA: TGTGCCAGCAGTGCCCGGGACGGAGGATGGGGCAATCAGCCCCAGCATTTT
CDR3 protein: CASSARDGGWGNQPQHF
CDR3 length: 17
J gene: TRBJ1-5
clone size: many
V gene: TRBV6-1
D gene: NA

CDR3 DNA: TGTGCCAGCAGCTCATTGGACAGGTTTTTTGCGCAGTATTTT
CDR3 protein: CASSSLDRFFAQYF
CDR3 length: 14
J gene: TRBJ2-3
clone size: many
V gene: TRBV7-9
D gene: TRBD1